Below, 19 T cell receptor beta chains from the same sample are listed, as sequenced in a study of CXCR3-negative and CXCR3-positive naive CD8 T cells. With UMI labels, 5' RACE was used to prepare the TRB cDNA libraries. TCRdb reanalyzed the 5' RACE reads, giving one entry per CDR3 protein sequence and no DNA. The sample totals about 50,000 distinct CDR3 sequences. What was sequenced was naive CXCR3- CD8+ T cells from blood. Stated subset: CD45RO-CCR7+CD27+CD95- naive CD8+ T cells lacking CXCR3 (TNR3-). The receptors stem from a human donor in good health. Some clones in this sample may be carry-over from other donors' samples.

V gene TRBV27 combines with J gene TRBJ2-7; the D gene TCRdb calls, TRBD1, cannot be checked with no DNA. There are 14 residues in the CDR3. Germline CDR1 MNHEY, CDR2 SMNVEV (reference sequence). The CDR3: CASSLGGPTYEQYF.

This chain connects TRBV10-3 to TRBJ2-7; with no DNA, the TCRdb D assignment of TRBD1 cannot be verified. The CDR3 runs to 13 residues. Germline CDR1 ENHRY, CDR2 SYGVKD. The CDR3 is CAIRTGVSYEQYF.

The chain recombines TRBV2 with TRBJ2-2; no DNA is available, so the TRBD1 call from TCRdb remains unchecked. Germline loops: CDR1 SNHLY, CDR2 FYNNEI. The CDR3 has 12 residues. CDR3 residues: CAWGFSTGELFF. The whole variable domain, remainder taken from reference TRBV2 and TRBJ2-2, is EPEVTQTPSHQVTQMGQEVILRCVPISNHLYFYWYRQILGQKVEFLVSFYNNEISEKSEIFDDQFSVERPDGSNFTLKIRSTKLEDSAMYFCAWGFSTGELFFGEGSRLTVL.

This chain uses TRBV12-3 or TRBV12-4 with TRBJ1-2; TCRdb selects TRBD1, and the lack of DNA leaves this call unchecked. This CDR3 contains 15 residues. The CDR3 loop reads CASSSTDRGHGGYTF.

This chain links TRBV19 with TRBJ2-5; TCRdb selects TRBD2, and the lack of DNA leaves this call unchecked. The CDR3 loop spans 15 amino acids. CDR1 and CDR2 (germline): LNHDA, SQIVND (reference sequence). CDR3 sequence: CASTAYGLAVETQYF.

The chain's CDR3 is CASNPETGSLEQYF. The chain joins TRBV27 to TRBJ2-7; TCRdb designates TRBD1, a call that cannot be tested without DNA. Germline V lookup: CDR1 MNHEY, CDR2 SMNVEV (reference sequence). The length of the CDR3 is 14 residues.

The chain combines TRBV29-1 with TRBJ2-3; TCRdb returns TRBD1, unconfirmable since there is no DNA. CDR3 length equals 14 residues. Germline lookup yields CDR1 SQVTM and CDR2 ANQGSEA. The CDR3 loop reads CSVVGRWGTDTQYF.

The V call is TRBV7-2, the J call TRBJ2-3. CDR3 length: 15 amino acids. Germline CDR1 and CDR2: SGHTA and FQGNSA. The CDR3 reads CASSLTGLRTDTQYF.

The chain carries TRBV5-4 and TRBJ2-5; TCRdb designates TRBD2, a call that cannot be tested without DNA. The length of the CDR3 is 17 residues. CDR1 is SGHNT and CDR2 is YYREEE in the germline V gene (reference sequence). CDR3: CASSSRETSGSQETQYF. The full variable domain, rest sourced from reference TRBV5-4 and TRBJ2-5, is ETGVTQSPTHLIKTRGQQVTLRCSSQSGHNTVSWYQQALGQGPQFIFQYYREEENGRGNFPPRFSGLQFPNYSSELNVNALELDDSALYLCASSSRETSGSQETQYFGPGTRLLVL.

The CDR3 reads CSVEGPLTEAFF. This rearrangement joins TRBV29-1 to TRBJ1-1. The germline V gene has CDR1 SQVTM and CDR2 ANQGSEA. CDR3 length: 12 amino acids.

The genes are TRBV29-1 and TRBJ1-1; without DNA, the TCRdb call of TRBD1 cannot be checked. This CDR3 has 14 amino acids. CDR1 and CDR2 from the germline V gene are SQVTM and ANQGSEA. CDR3 amino acids: CSVERPGGYTEAFF.

The chain is built from TRBV9 and TRBJ2-3. Germline V lookup: CDR1 SGDLS, CDR2 YYNGEE. This CDR3 is 15 amino acids long. The CDR3 region is CASSVDAGGTDTQYF.

The genes are TRBV13 and TRBJ2-7. Germline CDR1 PRHDT, CDR2 FYEKMQ (reference sequence). There are 14 residues in the CDR3. This CDR3 is CASSLIRSSYEQYF.

The rearrangement links TRBV12-3 or TRBV12-4 to TRBJ2-3. The CDR3 runs 13 residues. CDR3 sequence reads: CASSRPNTDTQYF.

The CDR3: CASSDPGDEQFF. The chain carries TRBV6-2 or TRBV6-3 and TRBJ2-1. CDR3 length: 12 residues. Germline V lookup: CDR1 MNHEY, CDR2 SVGEGT.

This clonotype is classed as medium-sized by frequency. J is TRBJ1-1 and V is TRBV3-1; as DNA is missing, the TRBD1 call by TCRdb cannot be tested. This CDR3 region has 15 residues. The germline V gene has CDR1 LGHDT and CDR2 YNNKEL (reference sequence). The CDR3 sequence: CASSFTGTGGTEAFF.

The chain uses TRBV10-3 and TRBJ2-1; the D call of TRBD2 rests on TCRdb alone, since no DNA is present to check it. CDR3 length equals 15 residues. The germline CDR1 and CDR2 sequences are ENHRY and SYGVKD. The CDR3 is CAISEPAGTDNEQFF.

The chain recombines TRBV4-1 with TRBJ2-7; the TCRdb D gene call, TRBD1, has no DNA to confirm it. The CDR3 runs to 15 residues. The V gene's germline CDR1 is MGHRA and CDR2 YSYEKL. This CDR3 is CASSQDRGVRREQYF.

The chain links TRBV20-1 to TRBJ2-7; as DNA is missing, the TRBD1 call by TCRdb cannot be tested. CDR3 length equals 12 residues. Germline V gene sequence: CDR1 DFQATT, CDR2 SNEGSKA (reference sequence). Here the CDR3 reads CSVGGDDYEQYF.